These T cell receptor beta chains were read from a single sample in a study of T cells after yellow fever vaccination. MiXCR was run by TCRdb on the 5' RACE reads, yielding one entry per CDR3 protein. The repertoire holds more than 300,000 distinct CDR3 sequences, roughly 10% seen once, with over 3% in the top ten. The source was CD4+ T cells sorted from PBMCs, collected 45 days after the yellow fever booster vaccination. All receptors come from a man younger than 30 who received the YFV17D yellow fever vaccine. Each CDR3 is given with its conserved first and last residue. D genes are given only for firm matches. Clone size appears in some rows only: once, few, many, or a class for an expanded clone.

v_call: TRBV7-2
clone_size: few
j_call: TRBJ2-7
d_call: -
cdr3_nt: TGTGCCAGCAGCCCTCCCGAGGGTACCTTTCCTACGAGGCAGTACTTC
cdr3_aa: CASSPPEGTFPTRQYF

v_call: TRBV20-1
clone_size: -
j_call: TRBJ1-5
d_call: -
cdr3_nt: TGCAGTGCTAGATCACCCGATAGTAGTCAGCCCCAGCATTTT
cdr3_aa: CSARSPDSSQPQHF

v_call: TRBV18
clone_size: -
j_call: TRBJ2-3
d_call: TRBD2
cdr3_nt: TGTGCCAGCTCACGAGGAGCGGGGGGCGCCACAGATACGCAGTATTTT
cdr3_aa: CASSRGAGGATDTQYF

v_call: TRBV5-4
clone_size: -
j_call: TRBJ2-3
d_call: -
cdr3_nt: TGTGCCAGCAGCTTAGGTCAGGTCCCAGATACGCAGTATTTT
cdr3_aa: CASSLGQVPDTQYF

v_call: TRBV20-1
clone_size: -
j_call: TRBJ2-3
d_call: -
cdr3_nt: TGCAGTCCGAGACCAGACACAGATACGCAGTATTTT
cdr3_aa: CSPRPDTDTQYF

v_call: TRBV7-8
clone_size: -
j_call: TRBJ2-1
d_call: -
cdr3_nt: TGTGCCAGCAGCCTATGGGAGTACAATGAGCAGTTCTTC
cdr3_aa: CASSLWEYNEQFF

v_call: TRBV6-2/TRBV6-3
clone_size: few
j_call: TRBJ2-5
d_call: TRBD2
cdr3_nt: TGTGCCAGCAGTTACAGCGGACTAGCGGCAAAAGAGACCCAGTACTTC
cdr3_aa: CASSYSGLAAKETQYF

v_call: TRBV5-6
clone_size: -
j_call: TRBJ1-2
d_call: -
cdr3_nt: TGTGCCAGCAGCTTGAGCCCCACCTATGGCTACACCTTC
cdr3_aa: CASSLSPTYGYTF

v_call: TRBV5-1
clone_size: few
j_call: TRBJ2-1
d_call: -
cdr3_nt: TGCGCCAGCAGCTTGGAGGCTAGATTGCACAATGAGCAGTTCTTC
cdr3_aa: CASSLEARLHNEQFF

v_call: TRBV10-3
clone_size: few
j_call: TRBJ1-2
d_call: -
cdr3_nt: TGTGCCATCAGGGGATCCGGATCTAACTATGGCTACACCTTC
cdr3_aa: CAIRGSGSNYGYTF

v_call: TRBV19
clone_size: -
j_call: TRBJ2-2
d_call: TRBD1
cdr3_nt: TGTGCCAGTAGAGTCAGGGGGCGTCCCGGGGAGCTGTTTTTT
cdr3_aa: CASRVRGRPGELFF

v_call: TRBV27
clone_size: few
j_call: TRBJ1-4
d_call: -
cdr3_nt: TGTGCCAGCAGTTGGACCGCAACTAATGAAAAACTGTTTTTT
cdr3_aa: CASSWTATNEKLFF

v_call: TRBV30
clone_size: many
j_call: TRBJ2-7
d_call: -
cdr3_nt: TGTGCCTGGAGTGGGGACTCTCCCTACGAGCAGTACTTC
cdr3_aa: CAWSGDSPYEQYF

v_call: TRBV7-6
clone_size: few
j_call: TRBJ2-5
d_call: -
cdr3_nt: TGTGCCAGCAGCCGGAGGGGGGGGTACCAAGAGACCCAGTACTTC
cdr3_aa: CASSRRGGYQETQYF

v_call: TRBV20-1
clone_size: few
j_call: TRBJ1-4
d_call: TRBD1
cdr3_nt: TGCAGTGCTAGAGGACAGGGTAATGAAAAACTGTTTTTT
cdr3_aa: CSARGQGNEKLFF

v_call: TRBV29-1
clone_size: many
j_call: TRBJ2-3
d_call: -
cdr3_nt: TGCAGCGTGCAAGGTGAATCTCCTAGCACAGATACGCAGTATTTT
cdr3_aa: CSVQGESPSTDTQYF

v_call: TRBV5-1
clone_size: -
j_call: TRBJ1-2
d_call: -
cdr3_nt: TGCGCCAGCAGCTTGGAGACAGGCGGGCGTGGCTACACCTTC
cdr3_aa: CASSLETGGRGYTF

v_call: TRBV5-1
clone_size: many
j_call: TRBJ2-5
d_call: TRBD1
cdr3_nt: TGTGCCAGCAGTTTGGGACAGGGACAAGAGACCCAGTACTTC
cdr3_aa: CASSLGQGQETQYF

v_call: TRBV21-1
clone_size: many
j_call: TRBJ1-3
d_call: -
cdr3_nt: TGTGCCAGCAGCAAAGAAGACAGCTTGTTTTCTGGAAACACCATATATTTT
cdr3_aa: CASSKEDSLFSGNTIYF

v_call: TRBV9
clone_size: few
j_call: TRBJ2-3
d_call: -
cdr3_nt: TGTGCCAGCAGCGTATTGGGGTTGACTAGCACAGATACGCAGTATTTT
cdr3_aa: CASSVLGLTSTDTQYF

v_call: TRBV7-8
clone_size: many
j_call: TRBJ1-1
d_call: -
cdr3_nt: TGTGCCAGCAGCTTATATAGCGGGTACACTGAAGCTTTCTTT
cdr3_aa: CASSLYSGYTEAFF

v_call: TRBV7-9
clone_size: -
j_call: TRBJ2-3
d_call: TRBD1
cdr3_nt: TGTGCCAGCAGCCTAGCGGAGGGCATCCGGAACAGGGGGCCGACAGATACGCAGTATTTT
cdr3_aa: CASSLAEGIRNRGPTDTQYF

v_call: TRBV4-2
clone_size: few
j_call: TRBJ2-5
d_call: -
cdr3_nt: TGTGCCAGCAGCCAAACAGGGTTGGGGGACCAAGAGACCCAGTACTTC
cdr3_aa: CASSQTGLGDQETQYF

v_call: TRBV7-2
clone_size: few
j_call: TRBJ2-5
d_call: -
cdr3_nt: TGTGCCAGCAGCTTAGTGATGTCTTCGGAGACCCAGTACTTC
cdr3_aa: CASSLVMSSETQYF

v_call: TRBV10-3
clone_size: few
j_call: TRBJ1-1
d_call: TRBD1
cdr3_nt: TGTGCCATCAGAGACTCACAGGGGGAAGGCACTGAAGCTTTCTTT
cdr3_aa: CAIRDSQGEGTEAFF

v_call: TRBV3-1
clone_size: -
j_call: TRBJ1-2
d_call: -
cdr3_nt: TGTGCCAGCAGCAATAACTATGGCTACACCTTC
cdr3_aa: CASSNNYGYTF

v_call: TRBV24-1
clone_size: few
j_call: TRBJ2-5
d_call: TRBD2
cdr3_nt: TGTGCCACCAGTGATTTGCGGTCCGCGGGGGGGCTGGAGACCCAGTACTTC
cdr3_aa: CATSDLRSAGGLETQYF

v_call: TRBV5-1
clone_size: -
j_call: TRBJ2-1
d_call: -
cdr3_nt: TGCGCCAGCAGCTTATGGGGGGCCGGTGAGCAGTTCTTC
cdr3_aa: CASSLWGAGEQFF

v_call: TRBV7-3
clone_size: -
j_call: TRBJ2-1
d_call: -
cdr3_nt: TGTGCCAGCAGCCAGGTGGGCGTCAATGAGAATTTCTTC
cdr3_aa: CASSQVGVNENFF

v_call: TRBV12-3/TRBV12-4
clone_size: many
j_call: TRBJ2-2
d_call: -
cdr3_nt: TGTGCCAGCAGTTTTGAGACCGGGGAGCTGTTTTTT
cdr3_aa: CASSFETGELFF

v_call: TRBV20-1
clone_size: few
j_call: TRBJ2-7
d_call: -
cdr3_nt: TGCAGTGCGACGCAGGTTAACGACGAGCAGTACTTC
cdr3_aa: CSATQVNDEQYF

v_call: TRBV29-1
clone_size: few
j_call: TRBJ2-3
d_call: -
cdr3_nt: TGCAGCGTTGATTACGGGGCGGAAGATACGCAGTATTTT
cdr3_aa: CSVDYGAEDTQYF

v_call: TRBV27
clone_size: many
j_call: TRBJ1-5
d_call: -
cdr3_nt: TGTGCCAGCAGTTTACGATATCGTGGAGATCAGCCCCAGCATTTT
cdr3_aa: CASSLRYRGDQPQHF

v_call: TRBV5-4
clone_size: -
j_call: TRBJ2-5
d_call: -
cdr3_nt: TGTGCCAGCAGCTTGGGGTTGGGGGGGCCTGAAGAGACCCAGTACTTC
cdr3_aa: CASSLGLGGPEETQYF

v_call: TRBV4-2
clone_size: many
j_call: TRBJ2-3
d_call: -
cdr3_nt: TGTGCCAGCAGCCTAAGCGGGCTGGTAGATACGCAGTATTTT
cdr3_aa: CASSLSGLVDTQYF

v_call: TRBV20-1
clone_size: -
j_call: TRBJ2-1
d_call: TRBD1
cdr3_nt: TGCAGTGCTAGAGGGGACAGGGTCTCCTACAATGAGCAGTTCTTC
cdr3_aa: CSARGDRVSYNEQFF

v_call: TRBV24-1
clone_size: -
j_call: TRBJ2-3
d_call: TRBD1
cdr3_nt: TGTGCCACCAGGGGACAGGGGGCCCTAGATACGCAGTATTTT
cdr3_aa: CATRGQGALDTQYF

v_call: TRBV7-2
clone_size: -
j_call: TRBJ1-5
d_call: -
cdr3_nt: TGTGCCAGCAGTTATGGGGTTCAGCCCCAGCATTTT
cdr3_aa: CASSYGVQPQHF

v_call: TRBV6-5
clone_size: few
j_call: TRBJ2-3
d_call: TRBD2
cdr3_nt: TGTGCCAGCAGCCATGGACTAGCGCGCACAGATACGCAGTATTTT
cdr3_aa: CASSHGLARTDTQYF

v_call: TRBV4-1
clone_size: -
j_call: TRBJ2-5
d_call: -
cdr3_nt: TGCGCCACCTCCCGGGGGGCACGGGAGACCCAGTACTTC
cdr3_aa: CATSRGARETQYF

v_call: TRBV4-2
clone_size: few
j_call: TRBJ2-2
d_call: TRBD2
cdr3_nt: TGTGCCAGCAGCCATCAGAACCGAAATAGCGGGCCCGGGGAGCTGTTTTTT
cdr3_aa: CASSHQNRNSGPGELFF

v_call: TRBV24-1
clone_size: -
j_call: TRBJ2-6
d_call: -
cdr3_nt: TGTGCCACCAGTAATAGAGCCGGGGCCAACGTCCTGACTTTC
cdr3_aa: CATSNRAGANVLTF

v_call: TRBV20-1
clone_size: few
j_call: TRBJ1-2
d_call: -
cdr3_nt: TGCAGTGCTAGATTCCTAACCCGGCCGTATGGCTACACCTTC
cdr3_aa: CSARFLTRPYGYTF

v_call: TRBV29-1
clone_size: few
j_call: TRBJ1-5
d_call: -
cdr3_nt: TGCAGCGTTGATGGGGGGGGAAATCAGCCCCAGCATTTT
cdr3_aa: CSVDGGGNQPQHF

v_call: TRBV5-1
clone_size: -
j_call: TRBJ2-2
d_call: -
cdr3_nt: TGCGCCAGCAGCTTGTTGGCGGGGGCCTCTGGCGGGGAGCTGTTTTTT
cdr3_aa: CASSLLAGASGGELFF

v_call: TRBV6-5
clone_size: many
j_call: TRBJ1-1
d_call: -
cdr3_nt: TGTGCCAGCACCCGCCGCCAGGGGCGTAATACTGAAGCTTTCTTT
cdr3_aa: CASTRRQGRNTEAFF

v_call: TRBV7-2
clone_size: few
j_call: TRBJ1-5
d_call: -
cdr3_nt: TGTGCCAGCAGCTTATATTATCAGCCCCAGCATTTT
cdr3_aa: CASSLYYQPQHF

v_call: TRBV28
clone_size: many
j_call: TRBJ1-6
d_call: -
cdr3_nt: TGTGCCAGCTCTAAGCTTAATTCACCCCTCCACTTT
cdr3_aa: CASSKLNSPLHF

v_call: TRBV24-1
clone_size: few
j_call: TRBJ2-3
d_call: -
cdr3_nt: TGTGCCACCAGTGAGACTAGTACGGATACGCAGTATTTT
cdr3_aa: CATSETSTDTQYF

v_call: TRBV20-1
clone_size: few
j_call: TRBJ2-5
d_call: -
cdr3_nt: TGCAGCCTTCGGGAAGAGACCCAGTACTTC
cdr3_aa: CSLREETQYF

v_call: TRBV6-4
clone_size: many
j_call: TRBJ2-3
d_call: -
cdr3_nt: TGTGCCAGCAGTGACAGGGGAGGCACAGATACGCAGTATTTT
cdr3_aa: CASSDRGGTDTQYF

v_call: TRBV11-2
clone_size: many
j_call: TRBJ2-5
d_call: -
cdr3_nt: TGTGCCAGCAGCTCGCCCAAGATTGGGGGTGAGACCCAGTACTTC
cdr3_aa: CASSSPKIGGETQYF

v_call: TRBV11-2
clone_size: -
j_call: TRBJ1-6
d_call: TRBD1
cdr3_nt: TGTGCCAGCAGACAACCGGGACAGAATTCACCCCTCCACTTT
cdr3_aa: CASRQPGQNSPLHF

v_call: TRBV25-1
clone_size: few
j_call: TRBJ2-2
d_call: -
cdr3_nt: TGTGCCAGCAGTGATACGGGGGCCGTCGGGAACACCGGGGAGCTGTTTTTT
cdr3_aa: CASSDTGAVGNTGELFF

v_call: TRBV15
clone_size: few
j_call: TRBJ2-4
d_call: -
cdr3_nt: TGTGCCACCAGCAGAGGAGCAGGTCGAAACATTCAGTACTTC
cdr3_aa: CATSRGAGRNIQYF

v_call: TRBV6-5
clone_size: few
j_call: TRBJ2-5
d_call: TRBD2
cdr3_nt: TGTGCCAGCAGACAAACAGGACTAGCGGGGCTCCAAGAGACCCAGTACTTC
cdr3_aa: CASRQTGLAGLQETQYF

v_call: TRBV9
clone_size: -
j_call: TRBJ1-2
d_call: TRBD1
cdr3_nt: TGTGCCAGCAGCGTAATGGAGGGACAGAACTATGGCTACACCTTC
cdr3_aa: CASSVMEGQNYGYTF

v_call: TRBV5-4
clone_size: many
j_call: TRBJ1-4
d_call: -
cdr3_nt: TGTGCCAGCAGCACCCGGGACGGTAATGAAAAACTGTTTTTT
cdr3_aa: CASSTRDGNEKLFF

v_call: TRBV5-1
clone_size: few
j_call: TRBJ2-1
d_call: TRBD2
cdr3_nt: TGCGCCAGCAGCCACGACTGGGCGGGGGGCAATGAGCAGTTCTTC
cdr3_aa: CASSHDWAGGNEQFF

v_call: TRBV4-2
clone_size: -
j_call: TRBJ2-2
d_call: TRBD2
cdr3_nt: TGTGCCAGCAAGCGGGAGTATCCCGCCGGGGAGCTGTTTTTT
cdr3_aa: CASKREYPAGELFF